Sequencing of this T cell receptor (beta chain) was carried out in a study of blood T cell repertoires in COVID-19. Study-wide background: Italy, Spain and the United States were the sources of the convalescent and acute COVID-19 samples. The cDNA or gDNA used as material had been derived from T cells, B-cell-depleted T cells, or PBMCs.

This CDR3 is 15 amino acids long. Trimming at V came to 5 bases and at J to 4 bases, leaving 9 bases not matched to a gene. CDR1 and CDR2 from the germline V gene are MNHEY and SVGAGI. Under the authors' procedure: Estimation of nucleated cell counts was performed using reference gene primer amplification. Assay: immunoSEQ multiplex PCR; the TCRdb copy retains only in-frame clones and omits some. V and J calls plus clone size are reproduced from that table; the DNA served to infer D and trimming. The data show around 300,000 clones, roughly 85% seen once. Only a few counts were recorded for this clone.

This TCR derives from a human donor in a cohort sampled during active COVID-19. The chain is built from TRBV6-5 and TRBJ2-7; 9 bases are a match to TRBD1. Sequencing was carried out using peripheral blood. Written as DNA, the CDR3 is TGTGCCAGCAGTACCGGGACAGGGATTCTTTACGAGCAGTACTTC. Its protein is CASSTGTGILYEQYF.